A single sample gave rise to the 18 T cell receptor beta chains below, sequenced in a study of PD-1 blockade in mismatch repair-deficient tumors. For these receptors, no antigen is known. Data came from immunoSEQ multiplex PCR; TCRdb stores just in-frame clones and leaves some out. Among fewer than 18,000 clones, less than 85% were seen once, and the ten largest hold 9.5% to 12%. The time point here: 10-day in vitro stimulation with candidate neoantigen peptide 5. Sample: cells cultured in vitro, taken from a patient treated with pembrolizumab. The receptors derive from an adult with mismatch repair-deficient cancer.

This chain uses TRBV5-1 with TRBJ2-7; no definite D call. The germline V and J ends were trimmed by 0 bases and 0 bases, with 7 bases remaining between them. The CDR3 length is 14 residues. Germline V gives CDR1 SGHRS, CDR2 YFSETQ. The CDR3 DNA reads as TGCGCCAGCAGCTTGGCCAGAACCTCCTACGAGCAGTACTTC. It yields the protein CASSLARTSYEQYF.

The gene calls are TRBV5-8 and TRBJ2-2, with no clear D. V dropped 3 bases and J dropped 6 bases, with 12 bases sitting between them. This CDR3 spans 14 amino acids. Germline CDR1 reads SGHTS; CDR2 reads YDEGEE. In nucleotides, the CDR3 is TGTGCCAGCAGCTCCCAAAGGTGGGCCGGGGAGCTGTTTTTT. It encodes CASSSQRWAGELFF. The variable domain in full, completed from reference TRBV5-8 and TRBJ2-2, reads EAGVTQSPTHLIKTRGQQATLRCSPISGHTSVYWYQQALGLGLQFLLWYDEGEERNRGNFPPRFSGRQFPNYSSELNVNALELEDSALYLCASSSQRWAGELFFGEGSRLTVL.

This chain connects TRBV4-2 to TRBJ2-1; a possible D gene is TRBD2 (6 bases). Germline CDR1 is LGHNA and CDR2 is YNFKEQ. Trimming stripped 6 bases from V and 4 bases from J, with 16 bases between. There are 15 residues in the CDR3. This chain's CDR3 is CASRPTQLAYNEQFF. Written as DNA, the CDR3 is TGTGCCAGCAGACCCACCCAACTAGCTTACAATGAGCAGTTCTTC.

V and J are TRBV9 and TRBJ2-1, with 8 bases lining up with TRBD2. The CDR3 runs to 16 residues. V lost 4 bases to trimming and J lost 3 bases; unmatched junction nucleotides: 9. Germline CDR1 SGDLS, CDR2 YYNGEE. CDR3 amino acids: CASSPRLSGGYNEQFF. Written as DNA, the CDR3 is TGTGCCAGCAGCCCCCGACTAAGCGGGGGCTACAATGAGCAGTTCTTC.

V and J are TRBV4-2 and TRBJ2-1; TRBD2 matches at 13 bases. CDR1 is LGHNA, CDR2 YNFKEQ, per germline. After removal of 1 base from V and 8 bases from J, the junction contained 5 bases not matched to a gene. The CDR3 covers 16 residues. CDR3 sequence: CASSQGLAGGWHEQFF. CDR3 bases: TGTGCCAGCAGCCAAGGACTAGCGGGAGGTTGGCATGAGCAGTTCTTC.

The chain couples TRBV5-1 to TRBJ2-1, with D possibly TRBD1 on 6 matching bases. The germline gives CDR1 SGHRS, CDR2 YFSETQ. CDR3 length: 15 amino acids. Trimming removed 3 bases from V and 6 bases from J, with 16 bases in between. The CDR3 region has the DNA TGCGCCAGCAGCTCGTTGGCCCTAGGGGGCAATGAGCAGTTCTTC. This translates into CASSSLALGGNEQFF.

This sequence joins TRBV28 and TRBJ1-5, with D maybe TRBD1 (5 bases). The CDR3 spans 13 residues. Germline V gene sequence: CDR1 MDHEN, CDR2 SYDVKM. Between the trimmed V and J ends, which lost 6 bases and 10 bases, there was a span of 16 bases. The CDR3 nucleotides read TGTGCCAGCAGGGGGCCCGGAAGGGTCCCCCAGCATTTT. This sequence encodes CASRGPGRVPQHF.

CDR3: CASSSGTSGAFF. The CDR3 DNA reads as TGTGCCAGCAGCTCGGGGACGTCAGGAGCTTTCTTT. The chain couples TRBV7-9 to TRBJ1-1; TRBD1 might be the D (5 bases). CDR1 and CDR2 (germline): SEHNR, FQNEAQ (reference sequence). The ends were cut back, 4 bases at V and 10 bases at J, with 13 bases in the middle. This CDR3 spans 12 amino acids.

The chain has TRBV4-2 and TRBJ2-1; D gene unclear. CDR3 length: 14 residues. Between the trimmed V and J ends, which lost 1 base and 5 bases, there was a span of 9 bases. The germline V gene has CDR1 LGHNA and CDR2 YNFKEQ. The CDR3 protein is CASSQVGINNEQFF. The CDR3, as DNA: TGTGCCAGCAGCCAAGTTGGGATCAACAATGAGCAGTTCTTC.

This clone was seen a single time. The chain has TRBV27 and TRBJ2-7, with 9 bases fitting TRBD2. The CDR3 extends over 14 amino acids. Germline lookup yields CDR1 MNHEY and CDR2 SMNVEV (reference sequence). Unmatched junction bases numbered 3, after V lost 4 bases and J lost 2 bases. The CDR3 region has the DNA TGTGCCAGCAGTTCTTCTAGCGGGGCCTACGAGCAGTACTTC. It yields the protein CASSSSSGAYEQYF.

The chain couples TRBV4-1 to TRBJ1-5; 9 bases agree with TRBD1. Germline V gene sequence: CDR1 MGHRA, CDR2 YSYEKL. The CDR3 extends over 14 amino acids. Trimming took 4 bases from V and 3 from J; bases not matched to a gene: 1. The chain's CDR3 is CASSRTGDNQPQHF. The CDR3 DNA reads TGCGCCAGCAGCCGGACAGGGGACAATCAGCCCCAGCATTTT.

The V call is TRBV9, the J call TRBJ2-3; TRBD2 aligns across 8 bases. The CDR3 sequence is 14 residues long. The V gene end was trimmed by 5 bases and the J gene end by 5 bases; junction bases not matched to a gene: 7. Per germline, CDR1 SGDLS and CDR2 YYNGEE. The CDR3: CASSLSGKLDTQYF. DNA for the CDR3: TGTGCCAGCAGTCTTAGCGGGAAATTAGATACGCAGTATTTT.

V gene TRBV7-9 combines with J gene TRBJ2-3; perhaps D is TRBD1 or TRBD2 (5 bases each). The CDR3 has 16 residues. Trimming took off 4 bases at V and 0 bases at J, with 14 bases between the two ends. CDR1 and CDR2 from the germline V gene are SEHNR and FQNEAQ (reference sequence). CDR3 amino acids: CASSSDWGSSTDTQYF. As DNA, the CDR3 is TGTGCCAGCAGCTCTGACTGGGGGTCTAGCACAGATACGCAGTATTTT.

This clone was found once. The V and J genes are TRBV7-8 and TRBJ2-7, with 7 bases matching TRBD2. The CDR3 is made up of 15 amino acids. V was pared by 3 bases and J by 5 bases, with 10 bases of the junction left unmatched. The germline V gene encodes CDR1 SGHVS and CDR2 FQNEAQ. The CDR3 sequence: CASSFNPGGLNEQYF. DNA of the CDR3: TGTGCCAGCAGCTTTAACCCGGGGGGTCTCAACGAGCAGTACTTC.

The chain links TRBV7-6 to TRBJ2-7; no definite D call. V lost 5 bases to trimming and J lost 0 bases, with 8 bases between them. CDR1 is SGHVS and CDR2 is FNYEAQ in the germline V gene. The CDR3 totals 13 residues. The CDR3 is CASSPPSSYEQYF. The DNA for the CDR3 is TGTGCCAGCAGCCCTCCTAGCTCCTACGAGCAGTACTTC. The variable domain in full, completed from reference TRBV7-6 and TRBJ2-7, reads GAGVSQSPRYKVTKRGQDVALRCDPISGHVSLYWYRQALGQGPEFLTYFNYEAQQDKSGLPNDRFSAERPEGSISTLTIQRTEQRDSAMYRCASSPPSSYEQYFGPGTRLTVT.

The genes are TRBV30 and TRBJ1-1; D ambiguous. Germline-derived CDR1 and CDR2 are GTSNPN and SVGIG (reference sequence). The CDR3 has 13 residues. The V end was cut by 2 bases, the J end by 1 base, with 8 bases between. In DNA form, the CDR3 reads TGTGCCTGGAGTACCTCTGCGAACACTGAAGCTTTCTTT. The encoded protein is CAWSTSANTEAFF.

The chain employs TRBV5-1 and TRBJ2-7, with D possibly being TRBD1 or TRBD2 (6 bases each). Per the germline V gene, CDR1 is SGHRS and CDR2 is YFSETQ. V gave up 0 bases and J gave up 2 bases, with 9 bases separating them. CDR3 length: 14 residues. The CDR3 bases are TGCGCCAGCAGCTTGGAGGGGGGAACCTACGAGCAGTACTTC. Encoded protein: CASSLEGGTYEQYF.

This sequence joins TRBV20-1 and TRBJ1-2, with 7 nucleotides matching TRBD1. This CDR3 spans 11 amino acids. V gave up 6 bases and J gave up 8 bases; unmatched junction bases: 6. Germline assignment: CDR1 DFQATT and CDR2 SNEGSKA (reference sequence). CDR3 DNA: TGCAGTGCATCTCCGGGACAGGGCTACACCTTC. Translating it yields CSASPGQGYTF.